This TCR beta chain originates from a study of blood T cell repertoires in COVID-19. Study overall: Spain, Italy and the United States supplied samples that represented acute and convalescent COVID-19. PBMCs, B-cell-depleted T cells, or T cells provided the cDNA or gDNA that made up the material.

The germline gives CDR1 ENHRY, CDR2 SYGVKD. J gave up 7 bases and V 4 bases, and 13 bases lay outside the gene matches. The CDR3 extends over 16 amino acids. Study processing details: Nucleated cell number was recorded as an estimate derived from reference gene primer amplification. TCRdb keeps only in-frame clones here, not all; method: immunoSEQ multiplex PCR. V and J calls and clone size follow that table, whereas D and trimming were derived from the DNA. The profile shows 50,000 to 60,000 clones, about 90% of them singletons. The sequenced material came from peripheral blood. This receptor was identified in a man aged 55 to 70 with active COVID-19. The rearrangement uses TRBV10-3 and TRBJ2-7, with 10 bases identical to TRBD2. The CDR3 spells CAISGGAGGPVGEQYF. The CDR3 DNA reads TGTGCCATCAGTGGGGGAGCGGGAGGGCCGGTAGGGGAGCAGTACTTC.